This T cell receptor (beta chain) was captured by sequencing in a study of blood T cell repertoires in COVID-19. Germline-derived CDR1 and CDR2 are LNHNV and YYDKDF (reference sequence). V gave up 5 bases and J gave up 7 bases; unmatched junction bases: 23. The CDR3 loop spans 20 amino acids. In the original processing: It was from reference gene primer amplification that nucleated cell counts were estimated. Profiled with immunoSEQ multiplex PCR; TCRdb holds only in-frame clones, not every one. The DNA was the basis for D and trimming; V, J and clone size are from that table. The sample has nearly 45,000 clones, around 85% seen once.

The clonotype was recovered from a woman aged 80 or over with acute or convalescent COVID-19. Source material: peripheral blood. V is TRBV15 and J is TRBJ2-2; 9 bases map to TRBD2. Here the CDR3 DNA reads TGTGCCACCAGCGCCCCCCCCGGGGCTAGCGGGACCCTTAGGGTCGGGGAGCTGTTTTTT. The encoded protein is CATSAPPGASGTLRVGELFF.